This TCR beta chain was captured in a study of early T cells in non-severe SARS-CoV-2 infection. Study overall: Investigators sequenced bulk RNA drawn from unsorted whole blood, and chains remained unpaired.

Broader study findings: CD4 and private specificities were missed by VDJdb matching, which favored anti-spike CD8 responses.

About this clonotype: What it recognizes is unknown. One end of the junction does not line up with germline, which may come from a read error.

Attached unique molecular identifiers marked individual cDNA molecules. From the 5' RACE reads, TCRdb called clonotypes with MiXCR, one entry per CDR3 protein. This sample has roughly 34,000 distinct CDR3 sequences, with around 6.9% found just once. Sequenced here: whole blood, sampled at baseline. This TCR came from an adult who was a healthcare worker with PCR-confirmed SARS-CoV-2 infection or an uninfected control (not recorded which).

The CDR3 region is CASSSAGRTSYTWELFF. In DNA, the CDR3 is TGTGCCAGCAGCTCCGCTGGGAGGACTTCTTACACCTGGGAGCTGTTTTTT. The chain uses TRBV5-5 and TRBJ2-2, with D perhaps TRBD2 (6 bases). The CDR3 sequence is 17 residues long. CDR1 SGHKS and CDR2 YYEKEE come from the germline V gene (reference sequence).